This T cell receptor (beta chain) was sequenced for a study of response to subunit inactivated influenza vaccine. TCRdb redid the calling of the RT-PCR reads with MiXCR, one entry per CDR3 protein. Of about 570,000 distinct CDR3 sequences listed, about 11% are singletons. This clonotype was recorded a few times. In germline, CDR1 is SQVTM, CDR2 ANQGSEA. The CDR3 spans 15 residues. Trimming shortened V by 4 bases and J by 1 base, and 11 bases separated the two germline ends. A further study also used this sample, focusing on T cells expressing NK-cell markers. This second study notes: UMI-tagged 5'RACE template switching yielded the TCR beta cDNA. With respect to HCMV, most of the eight sequenced donors were seropositive, and one was seronegative. NKG2C+ dominant clonotype frequencies in about six donors were about 1.0-7.5% of CD8+ T cells. Specificity for HCMV among expanded NKG2C+ T cell clones was not established.

This clonotype originated in a man in his fifties who received an inactivated influenza vaccine. Material: PBMCs from blood, obtained on the day of vaccination. This chain uses TRBV29-1 with TRBJ2-6; D gene unclear. The CDR3 spells CSVVLPSSGANVLTF. The DNA of the CDR3 is TGCAGCGTTGTTCTACCCTCGTCTGGGGCCAACGTCCTGACTTTC.